The 25 T cell receptor beta chains below all came from one sample that was sequenced in a study of blood T cell repertoires in COVID-19. Clones were sequenced by immunoSEQ multiplex PCR, and TCRdb holds only the in-frame ones, with some missing. The sample includes 97,000 or so clones, nearly 90% of them seen just once. The specimen was peripheral blood. Every receptor here comes from a man aged 50 to 60 with active COVID-19.

This chain connects TRBV7-6 to TRBJ1-5, with 10 bases fitting TRBD1. V dropped 0 bases and J dropped 2; count of bases not matched to a gene: 7. CDR1 SGHVS and CDR2 FNYEAQ come from the germline V gene. CDR3 length: 18 residues. CDR3: CASSLADRGNRGNQPQHF. CDR3 nucleotides: TGTGCCAGCAGCTTAGCGGACAGGGGGAATCGGGGCAATCAGCCCCAGCATTTT.

Comments on this clone: Other DNA sequences in this specimen translate into the identical CDR3. This chain joins TRBV6-1 and TRBJ2-2; 9 nucleotides match TRBD2. CDR1 MNHNS and CDR2 SASEGT come from the germline V gene. J was trimmed by 0 bases and V by 4 bases; bases with no gene match: 3. CDR3 length: 16 amino acids. Here the CDR3 reads CASSVRGGANTGELFF. CDR3 DNA sequence: TGTGCCAGCAGTGTCCGCGGGGGGGCGAACACCGGGGAGCTGTTTTTT.

This clone was counted a few times. The genes are TRBV30 and TRBJ2-3; 15 positions agree with TRBD2. The CDR3 consists of 15 residues. Germline loops: CDR1 GTSNPN, CDR2 SVGIG (reference sequence). Unmatched junction bases numbered 3, after V lost 3 bases and J lost 5 bases. As DNA, the CDR3 is TGTGCCTGGAGGCCGGGACTAGCGGGGGGAGATACGCAGTATTTT. Its protein is CAWRPGLAGGDTQYF. Full variable domain (remainder filled in from reference TRBV30 and TRBJ2-3): SQTIHQWPATLVQPVGSPLSLECTVEGTSNPNLYWYRQAAGRGLQLLFYSVGIGQISSEVPQNLSASRPQDRQFILSSKKLLLSDSGFYLCAWRPGLAGGDTQYFGPGTRLTVL.

The rearrangement links TRBV7-9 to TRBJ1-2, with D maybe TRBD1 (6 bases). V was trimmed by 5 bases and J by 3 bases, leaving 16 bases between them. The length of the CDR3 is 15 residues. Germline lookup yields CDR1 SEHNR and CDR2 FQNEAQ (reference sequence). The CDR3 sequence is CASSLGSTGDYGYTF. In DNA form, the CDR3 reads TGTGCCAGCAGCCTTGGGTCGACAGGCGACTATGGCTACACCTTC.

The CDR3 region is CASSLTGGGVLKETQYF. In DNA form, the CDR3 reads TGTGCCAGTAGCTTAACGGGGGGCGGAGTTTTAAAAGAGACCCAGTACTTC. The chain is built from TRBV19 and TRBJ2-5, with a weak D call TRBD2 (7 bases). The germline V gene has CDR1 LNHDA and CDR2 SQIVND (reference sequence). The CDR3 is 17 residues long. The V end was cut by 6 bases, the J end by 3 bases, with 23 bases between.

This chain connects TRBV18 to TRBJ1-2, with 7 bases aligning to TRBD1. Germline loops: CDR1 KGHSH, CDR2 LQKENI. The CDR3 is 14 residues long. Trimming cost V 5 bases and J 1 base; bases outside gene matches: 4. The CDR3 is CASSSGTDNYGYTF. CDR3 bases: TGTGCCAGCTCATCCGGGACAGATAACTATGGCTACACCTTC.

This clone was observed a handful of times. The gene calls are TRBV28 and TRBJ1-4, with TRBD1 matching over 7 bases. CDR3 length: 15 residues. Germline CDR1 MDHEN, CDR2 SYDVKM. The V gene end was trimmed by 5 bases and the J gene end by 8 bases; junction bases not matched to a gene: 11. The CDR3: CASSDRGGGKEKLFF. The DNA for the CDR3 is TGTGCCAGCAGTGACCGAGGGGGCGGGAAGGAAAAACTGTTTTTT.

The rearrangement uses TRBV7-3 and TRBJ2-1; D is possibly TRBD2 (7 bases). Trimming removed 7 bases at V and 5 bases at J, with 15 bases between. Germline assignment: CDR1 SGHTA and CDR2 FQGTGA. This CDR3 contains 14 residues. This CDR3 is CASTQGTTNNEQFF. CDR3 coding DNA: TGTGCCAGCACCCAGGGGACTACTAACAATGAGCAGTTCTTC.

This rearrangement joins TRBV10-3 to TRBJ2-3; D may be TRBD1 (6 bases). The CDR3 is 15 residues long. Looked up from germline, CDR1 is ENHRY and CDR2 is SYGVKD. Trimming left V 0 bases short and J 4 bases short, with 11 bases between. This chain's CDR3 is CAISESRQGPDTQYF. In DNA, the CDR3 is TGTGCCATCAGTGAGTCTCGGCAGGGGCCAGATACGCAGTATTTT.

CDR3 region: CSASLETQYF. CDR3 DNA sequence: TGCAGTGCTAGCCTTGAGACCCAGTACTTC. This chain connects TRBV20-1 to TRBJ2-5; no definite D call. Germline CDR1 reads DFQATT; CDR2 reads SNEGSKA (reference sequence). Trimming took off 3 bases at V and 5 bases at J, with 4 bases between the two ends. There are 10 residues in the CDR3.

The CDR3 is CASSLAPQGGRDEQFF. The CDR3 coding sequence is TGTGCCAGCAGCTTAGCTCCACAGGGGGGTAGAGATGAGCAGTTCTTC. V usage is TRBV7-6 and J usage is TRBJ2-1, with 8 bases identical to TRBD1. V was pared by 0 bases and J by 8 bases, with 9 bases of the junction left unmatched. CDR1 SGHVS and CDR2 FNYEAQ come from the germline V gene. The CDR3 contains 16 residues.

This chain joins TRBV6-2 or TRBV6-3 and TRBJ1-4; TRBD1 matches at 7 bases. CDR3 length equals 17 residues. V shed 6 bases, J shed 5 bases, and the junction held 15 bases outside the gene matches. Germline CDR1 is MNHEY and CDR2 is SVGEGT. CDR3 loop: CASSDVPGQPLNEKLFF. The CDR3 region has the DNA TGTGCCAGCAGCGACGTTCCGGGACAGCCTTTGAATGAAAAACTGTTTTTT.

The genes are TRBV4-1 and TRBJ1-6, with D hard to call. This CDR3 comprises 14 residues. V was trimmed by 7 bases and J by 4 bases, leaving 11 bases between them. In germline, CDR1 is MGHRA, CDR2 YSYEKL. Here the CDR3 reads CASTYRDYNSPLHF. The CDR3 DNA is TGCGCCAGCACCTATCGGGATTATAATTCACCCCTCCACTTT.

The chain couples TRBV3-1 (or the pseudogene TRBV3-2) to TRBJ2-7; TRBD2 agrees at 14 bases. The CDR3 extends over 18 amino acids. Germline V gives CDR1 LGHDT, CDR2 YNNKEL (reference sequence). After removal of 2 bases from V and 2 bases from J, the junction contained 8 bases not matched to a gene. The CDR3 DNA sequence: TGTGCCAGCAGCCAACGAGGACTAGCGGGGGGCCCCGCCTACGAGCAGTACTTC. This sequence encodes CASSQRGLAGGPAYEQYF.

The chain employs TRBV15 and TRBJ2-3; the D is unclear. With 0 bases removed from V and 7 bases from J, the gap between germline ends came to 5 bases. Germline CDR1 is LNHNV and CDR2 is YYDKDF (reference sequence). The CDR3 extends over 12 amino acids. The CDR3 loop reads CATSRDINTQYF. CDR3 sequence (DNA): TGTGCCACCAGCAGAGATATAAATACGCAGTATTTT.

The chain joins TRBV4-2 to TRBJ2-7; D may be TRBD2 (5 bases). This CDR3 contains 14 residues. V was cut by 4 bases and J by 1 base, with 11 bases left in between. Per germline, CDR1 LGHNA and CDR2 YNFKEQ. The CDR3 protein is CASSRWTGSYEQYF. The CDR3 coding sequence is TGTGCCAGCAGCCGATGGACGGGGTCCTACGAGCAGTACTTC.

The chain combines TRBV3-1 (or the pseudogene TRBV3-2) with TRBJ1-5, with D hard to call. The CDR3 length is 13 residues. The germline gives CDR1 LGHDT, CDR2 YNNKEL (reference sequence). Trimming stripped 6 bases from V and 0 bases from J, with 6 bases between. The CDR3 region is CASSDYSNQPQHF. Here the CDR3 DNA reads TGTGCCAGCAGTGACTATAGCAATCAGCCCCAGCATTTT.

V is TRBV5-4 and J is TRBJ2-3, with a tentative D call TRBD2 (5 bases). Trimming took 3 bases from V and 7 from J, leaving 21 bases between them. CDR1 is SGHNT and CDR2 is YYREEE in the germline V gene (reference sequence). The CDR3 extends over 16 amino acids. In DNA form, the CDR3 reads TGTGCCAGCAGCTCAGACCTAAGGCTAGCAGACTATACGCAGTATTTT. Encoded protein: CASSSDLRLADYTQYF.

The V gene is TRBV3-1 (or the pseudogene TRBV3-2), the J gene TRBJ2-1; perhaps TRBD2 as D (6 bases). The CDR3 sequence is 12 residues long. The V end was cut by 7 bases, the J end by 4 bases, with 8 bases between. The V gene's germline CDR1 is LGHDT and CDR2 YNNKEL (reference sequence). In DNA form, the CDR3 reads TGTGCCAGCACGGGGGTGTACAATGAGCAGTTCTTC. This translates into CASTGVYNEQFF.

The chain recombines TRBV19 with TRBJ1-1, with a possible D match to TRBD1 (5 bases). The CDR3 contains 13 residues. The V and J ends lost 3 bases and 10 bases respectively, with 15 bases between them. Germline CDR1 reads LNHDA; CDR2 reads SQIVND (reference sequence). CDR3 loop: CASSIVSGFGAFF. In DNA form, the CDR3 reads TGTGCCAGTAGTATCGTTTCAGGGTTCGGAGCTTTCTTT.

V is TRBV19 and J is TRBJ2-5, with TRBD2 identical over 9 bases. CDR1 is LNHDA, CDR2 SQIVND, per germline (reference sequence). CDR3 length equals 14 residues. J gave up 3 bases and V 5 bases, and 4 bases lay outside the gene matches. For the CDR3, the DNA is TGTGCCAGTAGTCCCCGGACTAGCGAAGAGACCCAGTACTTC. This translates into CASSPRTSEETQYF.

This chain uses TRBV28 with TRBJ1-4; D perhaps matches TRBD1 (6 bases). CDR1 MDHEN and CDR2 SYDVKM come from the germline V gene. The CDR3 is 15 amino acids. V was clipped by 3 bases and J by 8 bases, with 16 bases between them. The chain's CDR3 is CASSLQTGRREKLFF. In DNA form, the CDR3 reads TGTGCCAGCAGTTTGCAAACAGGGCGGAGGGAAAAACTGTTTTTT.

V and J are TRBV6-5 and TRBJ1-2; D remains unclear. Between the trimmed V and J ends, which lost 6 bases and 8 bases, there was a span of 16 bases. Germline values: CDR1 MNHEY, CDR2 SVGAGI. There are 13 residues in the CDR3. CDR3 DNA: TGTGCCAGCAGGGATTTCGGCCCCAGGGGCTACACCTTC. This encodes CASRDFGPRGYTF.

The chain employs TRBV4-1 and TRBJ2-2, with 7 bases that match TRBD1. This CDR3 contains 15 residues. Germline V gene data show CDR1 as MGHRA and CDR2 as YSYEKL. V was pared by 2 bases and J by 7 bases, with 7 bases of the junction left unmatched. The CDR3 protein is CASSQTGVKNGELFF. CDR3 in DNA: TGCGCCAGCAGCCAAACAGGGGTTAAGAACGGGGAGCTGTTTTTT.

The chain has TRBV5-5 and TRBJ2-7; 9 bases are a match to TRBD1. Looked up from germline, CDR1 is SGHKS and CDR2 is YYEKEE (reference sequence). This CDR3 is built from 14 residues. J lost 6 bases, V lost 5 bases, and 9 bases had no gene match. CDR3 in DNA: TGTGCCAGCAGTTCCCGGACAGGGGTCTCCGAGCAGTACTTC. As protein: CASSSRTGVSEQYF.